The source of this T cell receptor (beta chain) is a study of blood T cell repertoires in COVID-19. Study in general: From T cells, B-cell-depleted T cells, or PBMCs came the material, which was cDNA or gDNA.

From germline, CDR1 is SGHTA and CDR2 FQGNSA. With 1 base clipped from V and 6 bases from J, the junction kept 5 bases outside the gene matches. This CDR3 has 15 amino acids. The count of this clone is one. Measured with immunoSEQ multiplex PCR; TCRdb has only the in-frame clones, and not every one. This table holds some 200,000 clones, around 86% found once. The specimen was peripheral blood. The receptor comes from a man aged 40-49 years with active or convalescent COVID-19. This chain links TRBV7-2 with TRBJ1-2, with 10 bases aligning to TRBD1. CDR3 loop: CASSLGQGAKNGYTF. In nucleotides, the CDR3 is TGTGCCAGCAGCTTAGGACAGGGGGCCAAAAATGGCTACACCTTC.